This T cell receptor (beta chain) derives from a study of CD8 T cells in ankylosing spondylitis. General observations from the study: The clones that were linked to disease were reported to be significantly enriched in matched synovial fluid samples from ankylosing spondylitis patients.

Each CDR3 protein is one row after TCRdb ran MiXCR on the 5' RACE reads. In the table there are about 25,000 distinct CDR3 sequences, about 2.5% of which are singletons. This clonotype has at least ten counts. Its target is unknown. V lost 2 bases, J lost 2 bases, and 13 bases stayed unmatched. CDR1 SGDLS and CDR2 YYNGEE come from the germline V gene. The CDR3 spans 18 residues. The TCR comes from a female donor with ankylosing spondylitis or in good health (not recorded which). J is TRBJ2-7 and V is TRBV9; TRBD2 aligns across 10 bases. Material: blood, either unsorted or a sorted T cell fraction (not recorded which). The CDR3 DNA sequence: TGTGCCAGCAGCGTTGGGGCAGCGGGAGGGCCGCAAACCTACGAGCAGTACTTC. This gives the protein CASSVGAAGGPQTYEQYF.